The present T cell receptor beta chain was sequenced within a study of T cell repertoires in cytomegalovirus infection. For the study at large: Public TCR beta signatures marked donors with CMV infection and the matching HLA.

On this clonotype itself: Its matching antigen is unknown.

Trimming removed 3 bases from V and 4 bases from J, with 16 bases in between. The CDR3 contains 16 residues. Germline V gives CDR1 LNHDA, CDR2 SQIVND (reference sequence). TCRdb analysed the reads with MiXCR anew, one entry per CDR3 protein. The table has under 130,000 distinct CDR3 sequences, roughly two fifths seen once; the top ten hold less than 80%. The sequenced sample was CD8+ T cells from cultured PBMCs, obtained from culture after CMV antigen stimulation. The chain is built from TRBV19 and TRBJ1-5; D is unclear. The receptor was isolated from a human donor in good health (CMV status not recorded). Some clones in this sample may be carry-over from other donors' samples. The CDR3 bases are TGTGCCAGTAGTATTCTGACTTCGGTGGGGAATCAGCCCCAGCATTTT. This encodes CASSILTSVGNQPQHF.